Sequencing of this T cell receptor beta chain was carried out in a study of cytomegalovirus exposure and HLA in healthy donors. Overall study results and limits: About 87% or about 30% of the time was how often most TCR beta V segments were productive, according to an earlier analysis. Follow-up analysis later connected one missense variant in DCLRE1C with trimming of TCR beta V- and J-genes.

Concerning this clone itself: The target antigen is unknown.

Vbeta (60) and Jbeta (13) primers were used in the PCR. Measured with immunoSEQ multiplex PCR; TCRdb has only the in-frame clones, and not every one. The repertoire holds approximately 110,000 clones, with around 60% as singletons. There are 13 residues in the CDR3. Per the germline V gene, CDR1 is MRHNA and CDR2 is SNTAGT. V was clipped by 4 bases and J by 6 bases, with 12 bases between them. What was sequenced was PBMCs. The rearrangement uses TRBV6-4 and TRBJ1-2; D ambiguous. This receptor was identified in a man aged 25-45 years in good health and CMV-seropositive. In nucleotides, the CDR3 is TGTGCCAGCAGTGTCTCGACATTCAATGGCTACACCTTC. Protein: CASSVSTFNGYTF.